The present entry profiles one TCR beta chain with its context. The data originate from a study of T cell responses to AZD1222 COVID-19 vaccine. Looking at the study overall: It was second doses at about 4 or about 12 weeks that were pooled.

This CDR3 comprises 13 residues. V was clipped by 8 bases and J by 4 bases, with 14 bases between them. Data came from immunoSEQ multiplex PCR; TCRdb stores just in-frame clones and leaves some out. The sample yields about 76,000 clones, about 92% seen once. This clonotype was obtained from an adult in good health. Material: peripheral blood, obtained on day 0 of AZD1222 vaccination. This chain joins TRBV12-3 or TRBV12-4 and TRBJ2-5, with D possibly being TRBD2 (7 bases). DNA for the CDR3: TGTGCCAGCCAGAAGGGAGGGGGAGAGACCCAGTACTTC. As protein: CASQKGGGETQYF.